What follows are 27 T cell receptor beta chains derived from one specimen sequenced in a study of CD8 T cells in Susac syndrome (dated by TCRdb to 2018 to 2020). The method was the immunoSEQ multiplex PCR assay. RNA was extracted using the RNeasy kit, and roughly 0.5 to 1 microgram was reverse transcribed with random hexamers. The public reads were reprocessed in TCRdb via fastp at Q25 and MiXCR, keeping in-frame beta chains. Rows with a matching CDR3 protein are joined into one entry that keeps the most common DNA and genes. Here the sample has about 120,000 distinct CDR3 sequences; around 94% occur a single time. The ten largest clonotypes hold about 0.29% of the sample. The specimen sequenced was CD8+ T cells from PBMCs. Source of these receptors: a human donor with Susac syndrome.

The CDR3 sequence: CASSHGQPSSYEQYF. In DNA form, the CDR3 reads TGTGCCAGCAGCCACGGACAACCGTCATCCTACGAGCAGTACTTC. The chain uses TRBV3-1 and TRBJ2-7, with D possibly matching TRBD1 (5 bases). V lost 3 bases to trimming and J lost 1 base, with 13 bases between them. CDR1 and CDR2 (germline): LGHDT, YNNKEL (reference sequence). The CDR3 is 15 residues long.

The V gene is TRBV7-9, the J gene TRBJ1-1; D might be TRBD1 (5 bases). Germline-derived CDR1 and CDR2 are SEHNR and FQNEAQ (reference sequence). V was trimmed by 11 bases and J by 1 base, leaving 11 bases between them. The length of the CDR3 is 12 residues. DNA for the CDR3: TGTGCCGCGGACGGGGGGAACACTGAAGCTTTCTTT. Translated: CAADGGNTEAFF.

This chain links TRBV29-1 with TRBJ2-7; 9 bases map to TRBD1. CDR1 SQVTM and CDR2 ANQGSEA come from the germline V gene. The trim removed 4 bases at V and 6 bases at J, leaving 4 bases unmatched. The CDR3 is made up of 12 amino acids. This CDR3 is CSVGEQGAEQYF. In DNA form, the CDR3 reads TGCAGCGTTGGGGAACAGGGGGCCGAGCAGTACTTC.

The gene calls are TRBV7-2 and TRBJ2-1; 9 bases match TRBD1. This CDR3 contains 15 residues. Germline V CDR1 and CDR2: SGHTA, FQGNSA. Trimming at V came to 7 bases and at J to 7 bases, leaving 11 bases not matched to a gene. CDR3 in amino acids: CASIPELQGANEQFF. The DNA of the CDR3 is TGTGCCAGCATCCCCGAGCTACAGGGGGCTAATGAGCAGTTCTTC. The whole variable domain, filled in from reference TRBV7-2 and TRBJ2-1, reads GAGVSQSPSNKVTEKGKDVELRCDPISGHTALYWYRQSLGQGLEFLIYFQGNSAPDKSGLPSDRFSAERTGGSVSTLTIQRTQQEDSAVYLCASIPELQGANEQFFGPGTRLTVL.

The rearrangement uses TRBV6-2 or TRBV6-3 and TRBJ1-1, with D unresolved. V dropped 0 bases and J dropped 8 bases, with 7 bases sitting between them. The CDR3 loop spans 12 amino acids. Germline-derived CDR1 and CDR2 are MNHEY and SVGEGT. CDR3 in amino acids: CASSYSTGEAFF. CDR3 DNA sequence: TGTGCCAGCAGTTACTCAACGGGAGAAGCTTTCTTT.

The rearrangement joins TRBV6-2 or TRBV6-3 to TRBJ1-6; 11 bases line up with TRBD1. V was pared by 2 bases and J by 10 bases, with 7 bases of the junction left unmatched. The germline V gene encodes CDR1 MNHEY and CDR2 SVGEGT. This CDR3 comprises 16 residues. CDR3 in amino acids: CASSYVEGTGGSPLHF. The CDR3 bases are TGTGCCAGCAGTTACGTGGAGGGGACAGGGGGATCACCCCTCCACTTT.

In this sample, this clonotype turned up once. The rearrangement uses TRBV29-1 and TRBJ2-5; D gene ambiguous. V lost 1 base, J lost 0 bases, and 6 bases lay in between. Germline loops: CDR1 SQVTM, CDR2 ANQGSEA. CDR3 length equals 13 residues. The CDR3 protein is CSVEGRDQETQYF. CDR3 nucleotide sequence: TGCAGCGTTGAAGGACGGGACCAAGAGACCCAGTACTTC.

The V and J genes are TRBV7-6 and TRBJ2-7; 11 positions match TRBD1. This CDR3 is 15 amino acids long. With 4 bases clipped from V and 2 bases from J, the junction kept 4 bases outside the gene matches. Germline CDR1 and CDR2: SGHVS and FNYEAQ. DNA of the CDR3: TGTGCCAGCAGCTCAGGACAGGGGGCTACCTACGAGCAGTACTTC. This encodes CASSSGQGATYEQYF.

This clonotype was recorded once. The J gene is TRBJ2-3, the V gene TRBV29-1; D is perhaps TRBD1 (6 bases). CDR1 SQVTM and CDR2 ANQGSEA come from the germline V gene. This CDR3 is 13 amino acids long. V was cut by 4 bases and J by 0 bases, with 8 bases left in between. CDR3 nucleotide sequence: TGCAGCGTTGCAGGGGTGAGCACAGATACGCAGTATTTT. Amino acid sequence: CSVAGVSTDTQYF.

The rearrangement links TRBV13 to TRBJ2-1; a weak D match, TRBD2 (5 bases). Trimming shortened V by 7 bases and J by 10 bases, and 11 bases separated the two germline ends. The CDR3 runs 11 residues. Germline V gene lookup returns CDR1 PRHDT and CDR2 FYEKMQ (reference sequence). This CDR3 reads CASTPRGEQFF. Written as DNA, the CDR3 is TGTGCCAGCACTCCCCGGGGAGAGCAGTTCTTC.

This rearrangement joins TRBV10-3 to TRBJ2-5; TRBD1 aligns across 9 bases. The CDR3 is 15 amino acids. Per the germline V gene, CDR1 is ENHRY and CDR2 is SYGVKD. J lost 1 base, V lost 10 bases, and 10 bases had no gene match. As DNA, the CDR3 is TGTGCCACCGCCCCGGGACAGGGATCCCAAGAGACCCAGTACTTC. Translating it yields CATAPGQGSQETQYF.

The V gene is TRBV5-4, the J gene TRBJ2-1; possible D gene TRBD2, 7 bases. There are 15 residues in the CDR3. Trimming removed 4 bases at V and 7 bases at J, with 18 bases between. Germline V lookup: CDR1 SGHNT, CDR2 YYREEE (reference sequence). The CDR3: CASSREGGGKNEQFF. The CDR3 DNA is TGTGCCAGCAGCCGCGAAGGGGGGGGAAAAAATGAGCAGTTCTTC.

The J gene is TRBJ1-3, the V gene TRBV7-9; 8 bases map to TRBD1. This CDR3 has 14 residues. In germline, CDR1 is SEHNR, CDR2 FQNEAQ (reference sequence). With 5 bases clipped from V and 2 bases from J, the junction kept 2 bases outside the gene matches. Here the CDR3 reads CASSQTGAGNTIYF. The CDR3 DNA reads as TGTGCCAGCAGCCAGACAGGGGCTGGAAACACCATATATTTT.

The gene calls are TRBV9 and TRBJ2-3; 8 positions agree with TRBD2. This CDR3 is built from 14 residues. Trimming removed 5 bases from V and 6 bases from J; junction bases left unmatched: 8. Germline lookup yields CDR1 SGDLS and CDR2 YYNGEE. The CDR3 DNA sequence: TGTGCCAGCAGTATTAGCGGGAAGGAGGATACGCAGTATTTT. It is translated as CASSISGKEDTQYF.

This rearrangement joins TRBV2 to TRBJ1-2, with 7 bases identical to TRBD1. With 11 bases clipped from V and 5 bases from J, the junction kept 5 bases outside the gene matches. CDR3 size: 11 residues. Looked up from germline, CDR1 is SNHLY and CDR2 is FYNNEI. CDR3 protein: CAVRQGYGYTF. As DNA, the CDR3 is TGTGCCGTAAGACAGGGTTATGGCTACACCTTC.

The V gene is TRBV29-1, the J gene TRBJ2-5; D ambiguous. V lost 4 bases to trimming and J lost 6 bases, with 6 bases between them. CDR3 length: 10 residues. The germline gives CDR1 SQVTM, CDR2 ANQGSEA. DNA for the CDR3: TGCAGCGTTGGGCGACAGACCCAGTACTTC. Protein: CSVGRQTQYF.

The chain employs TRBV14 and TRBJ2-1; 7 nucleotides agree with TRBD1. With 2 bases clipped from V and 10 bases from J, the junction kept 5 bases outside the gene matches. The germline gives CDR1 SGHDN, CDR2 FVKESK. The CDR3 sequence is 13 residues long. The CDR3 is CASSQPTGIEQFF. CDR3 nucleotide sequence: TGTGCCAGCAGCCAACCGACAGGGATAGAGCAGTTCTTC.

This clonotype was picked up a small number of times. The V call is TRBV19, the J call TRBJ2-7; 9 nucleotides align to TRBD1. V gave up 3 bases and J gave up 1 base; unmatched junction bases: 1. The CDR3 is 14 amino acids. The germline V gene encodes CDR1 LNHDA and CDR2 SQIVND (reference sequence). As DNA, the CDR3 is TGTGCCAGTAGTATGGGACAGGGATCCTACGAGCAGTACTTC. This codes for CASSMGQGSYEQYF.

This rearrangement joins TRBV9 to TRBJ1-2; 9 positions match TRBD1. Germline V gene lookup returns CDR1 SGDLS and CDR2 YYNGEE. After removal of 0 bases from V and 0 bases from J, the junction contained 9 bases not matched to a gene. The CDR3 has 18 amino acids. The DNA for the CDR3 is TGTGCCAGCAGCGTAGAATCGAGACAGGGGGAAGCTAACTATGGCTACACCTTC. Protein: CASSVESRQGEANYGYTF.

The V gene is TRBV7-9, the J gene TRBJ2-3; 7 bases line up with TRBD2. The CDR3 extends over 15 amino acids. J gave up 2 bases and V 7 bases, and 9 bases lay outside the gene matches. CDR1 and CDR2 from the germline V gene are SEHNR and FQNEAQ (reference sequence). The CDR3 spells CASNLGGDLTDTQYF. The CDR3 bases are TGTGCCAGCAATCTGGGAGGGGATCTCACAGATACGCAGTATTTT.

This chain links TRBV7-9 with TRBJ2-5; D is undetermined. Trimming took off 5 bases at V and 1 base at J, with 17 bases between the two ends. Germline V gene data show CDR1 as SEHNR and CDR2 as FQNEAQ (reference sequence). CDR3 size: 16 residues. The CDR3 reads CASSTPPPTFQETQYF. The CDR3 region has the DNA TGTGCCAGCAGCACCCCCCCTCCGACATTCCAAGAGACCCAGTACTTC.

The CDR3 sequence is CASSLSLGVGANVLTF. CDR3 DNA sequence: TGTGCCAGCAGTTTATCGTTAGGGGTGGGGGCCAACGTCCTGACTTTC. This sequence joins TRBV27 and TRBJ2-6; D is possibly TRBD1 (5 bases). This CDR3 has 16 residues. The germline V gene encodes CDR1 MNHEY and CDR2 SMNVEV (reference sequence). Trimming removed 0 bases from V and 4 bases from J, with 10 bases in between.

This CDR3 reads CASSLGWGEALMYEQYF. DNA of the CDR3: TGTGCCAGCAGTTTGGGGTGGGGAGAGGCGCTAATGTACGAGCAGTACTTC. The rearrangement uses TRBV27 and TRBJ2-7; possible D gene TRBD2, 5 bases. Trimming removed 3 bases at V and 4 bases at J, with 22 bases between. The CDR3 sequence is 17 residues long. Germline V gene lookup returns CDR1 MNHEY and CDR2 SMNVEV (reference sequence).

V is TRBV27 and J is TRBJ1-6; D not certain. This CDR3 region has 14 residues. Germline lookup yields CDR1 MNHEY and CDR2 SMNVEV (reference sequence). The ends were cut back, 3 bases at V and 7 bases at J, with 10 bases in the middle. The CDR3 nucleotides are TGTGCCAGCAGTTTCCTTGGGTTGAATTCACCCCTCCACTTT. This gives the protein CASSFLGLNSPLHF.

This chain links TRBV7-7 with TRBJ2-1, with 10 bases aligning to TRBD2. CDR3 length: 15 residues. With 5 bases clipped from V and 6 bases from J, the junction kept 7 bases outside the gene matches. Germline CDR1 SSHAT, CDR2 FNYEAQ (reference sequence). The chain's CDR3 is CASSPQRGGGNEQFF. The DNA for the CDR3 is TGTGCCAGCAGCCCACAGCGGGGGGGCGGCAATGAGCAGTTCTTC.

The chain links TRBV5-6 to TRBJ2-1; the D is unclear. Trimming removed 2 bases at V and 9 bases at J, with 6 bases between. The CDR3 extends over 11 amino acids. Germline loops: CDR1 SGHDT, CDR2 YYEEEE. In nucleotides, the CDR3 is TGTGCCAGCAGCTTAAATGGTGAGCAGTTCTTC. Its translation: CASSLNGEQFF.

Concerning this clonotype itself: Mismatch with germline at one junction end may stem from a read error. This chain connects TRBV5-1 to TRBJ1-2; 7 bases are a match to TRBD1. The length of the CDR3 is 12 residues. Germline values: CDR1 SGHRS, CDR2 YFSETQ. CDR3 sequence reads: CASSTETGDAFF. The CDR3 nucleotides read TGCGCCAGCAGCACCGAAACAGGGGACGCCTTCTTC.